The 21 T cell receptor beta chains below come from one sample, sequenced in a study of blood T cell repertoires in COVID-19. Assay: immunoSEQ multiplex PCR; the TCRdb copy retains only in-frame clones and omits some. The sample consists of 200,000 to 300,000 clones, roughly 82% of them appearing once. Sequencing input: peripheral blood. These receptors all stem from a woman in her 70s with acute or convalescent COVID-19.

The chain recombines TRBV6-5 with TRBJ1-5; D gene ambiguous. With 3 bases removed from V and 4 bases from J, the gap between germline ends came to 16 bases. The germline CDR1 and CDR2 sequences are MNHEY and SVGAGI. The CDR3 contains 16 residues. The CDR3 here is CASSYGRVITNQPQHF. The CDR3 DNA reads TGTGCCAGCAGTTATGGTCGGGTAATAACGAATCAGCCCCAGCATTTT.

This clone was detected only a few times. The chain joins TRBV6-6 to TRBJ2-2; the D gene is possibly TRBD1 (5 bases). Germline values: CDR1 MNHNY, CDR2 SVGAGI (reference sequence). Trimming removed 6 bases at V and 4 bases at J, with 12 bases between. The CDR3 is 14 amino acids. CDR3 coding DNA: TGTGCCAGCAGCTTCGACAGATCCACCGGGGAGCTGTTTTTT. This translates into CASSFDRSTGELFF.

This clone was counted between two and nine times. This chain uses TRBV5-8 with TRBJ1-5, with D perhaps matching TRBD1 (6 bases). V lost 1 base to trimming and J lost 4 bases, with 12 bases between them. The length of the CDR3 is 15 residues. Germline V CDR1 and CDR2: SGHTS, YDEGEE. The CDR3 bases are TGTGCCAGCAGCTTGAGGACAGTAGAAAATCAGCCCCAGCATTTT. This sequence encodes CASSLRTVENQPQHF.

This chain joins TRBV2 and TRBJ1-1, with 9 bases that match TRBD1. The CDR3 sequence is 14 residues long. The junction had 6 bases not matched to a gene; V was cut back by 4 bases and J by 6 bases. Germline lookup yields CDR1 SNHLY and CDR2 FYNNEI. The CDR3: CASSARTGEAEAFF. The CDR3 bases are TGTGCCAGCAGTGCCCGGACAGGGGAGGCTGAAGCTTTCTTT.

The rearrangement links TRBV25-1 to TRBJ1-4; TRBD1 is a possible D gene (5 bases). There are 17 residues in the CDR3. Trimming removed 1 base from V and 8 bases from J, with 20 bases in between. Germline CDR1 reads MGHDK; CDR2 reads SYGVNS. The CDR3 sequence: CASSELAGRTNSEKLFF. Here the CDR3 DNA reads TGTGCCAGCAGTGAATTGGCAGGGCGGACAAACAGCGAAAAACTGTTTTTT.

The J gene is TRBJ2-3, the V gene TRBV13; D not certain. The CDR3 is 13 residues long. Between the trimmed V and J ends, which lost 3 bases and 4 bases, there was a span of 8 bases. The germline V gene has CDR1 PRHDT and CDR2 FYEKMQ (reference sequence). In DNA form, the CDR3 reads TGTGCCAGCAGCTTCTCTAGAGCAGATACGCAGTATTTT. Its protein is CASSFSRADTQYF.

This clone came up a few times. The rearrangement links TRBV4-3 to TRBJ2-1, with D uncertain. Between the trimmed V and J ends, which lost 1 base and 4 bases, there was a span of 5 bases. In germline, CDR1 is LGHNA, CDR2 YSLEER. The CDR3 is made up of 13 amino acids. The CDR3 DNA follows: TGCGCCAGCAGCCAAGTCCGTTACAATGAGCAGTTCTTC. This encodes CASSQVRYNEQFF.

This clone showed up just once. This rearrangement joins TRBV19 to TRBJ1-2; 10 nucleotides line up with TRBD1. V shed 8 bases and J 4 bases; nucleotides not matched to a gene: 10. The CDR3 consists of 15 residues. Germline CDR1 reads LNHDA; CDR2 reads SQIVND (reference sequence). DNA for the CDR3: TGTGCCAGTTCTCGGGACAGGGGATTGACCTATGGCTACACCTTC. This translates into CASSRDRGLTYGYTF.

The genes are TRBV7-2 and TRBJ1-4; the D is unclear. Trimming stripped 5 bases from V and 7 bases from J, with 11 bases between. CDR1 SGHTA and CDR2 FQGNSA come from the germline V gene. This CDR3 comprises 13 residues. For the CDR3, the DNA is TGTGCCAGCAGCGCAGGACTTTCTGAAAAACTGTTTTTT. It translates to CASSAGLSEKLFF.

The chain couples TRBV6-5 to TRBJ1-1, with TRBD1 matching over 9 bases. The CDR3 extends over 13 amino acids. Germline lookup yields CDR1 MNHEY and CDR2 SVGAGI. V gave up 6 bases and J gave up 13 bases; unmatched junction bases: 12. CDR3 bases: TGTGCCAGCAGCGGTCCCGGGACAGGGTTCGGTTTCTTT. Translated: CASSGPGTGFGFF.

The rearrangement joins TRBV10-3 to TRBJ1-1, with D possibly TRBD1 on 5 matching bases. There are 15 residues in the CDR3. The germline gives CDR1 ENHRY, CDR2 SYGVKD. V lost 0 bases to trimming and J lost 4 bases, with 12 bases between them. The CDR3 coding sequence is TGTGCCATCAGTGAGTCTTACAGCCAGGGCACTGAAGCTTTCTTT. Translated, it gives CAISESYSQGTEAFF.

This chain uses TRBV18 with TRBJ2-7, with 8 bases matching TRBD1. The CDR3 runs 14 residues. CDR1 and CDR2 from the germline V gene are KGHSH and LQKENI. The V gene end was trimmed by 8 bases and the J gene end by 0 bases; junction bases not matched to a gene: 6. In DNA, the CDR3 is TGTGCCAGCGCACGTACAGGGGGCTCCTACGAGCAGTACTTC. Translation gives CASARTGGSYEQYF.

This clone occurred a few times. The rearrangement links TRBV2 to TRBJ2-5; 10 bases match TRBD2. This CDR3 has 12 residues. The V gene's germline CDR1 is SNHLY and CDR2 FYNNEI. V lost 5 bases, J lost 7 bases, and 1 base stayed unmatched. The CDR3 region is CASSSSGGTQYF. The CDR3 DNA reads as TGTGCCAGCAGTTCTAGCGGGGGGACCCAGTACTTC.

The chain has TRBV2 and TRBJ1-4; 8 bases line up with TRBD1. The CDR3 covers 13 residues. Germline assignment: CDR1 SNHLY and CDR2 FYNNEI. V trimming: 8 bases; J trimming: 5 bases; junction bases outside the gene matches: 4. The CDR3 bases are TGTGCCAGCGCACGGACAGGGAATGAAAAACTGTTTTTT. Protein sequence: CASARTGNEKLFF. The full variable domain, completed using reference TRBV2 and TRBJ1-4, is EPEVTQTPSHQVTQMGQEVILRCVPISNHLYFYWYRQILGQKVEFLVSFYNNEISEKSEIFDDQFSVERPDGSNFTLKIRSTKLEDSAMYFCASARTGNEKLFFGSGTQLSVL.

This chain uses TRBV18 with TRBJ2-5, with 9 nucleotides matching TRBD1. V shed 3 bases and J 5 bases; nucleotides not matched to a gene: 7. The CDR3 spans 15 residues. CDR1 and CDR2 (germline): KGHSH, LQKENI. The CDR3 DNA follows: TGTGCCAGCTCACCGATCACAGGGGGCGGCGAGACCCAGTACTTC. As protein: CASSPITGGGETQYF.

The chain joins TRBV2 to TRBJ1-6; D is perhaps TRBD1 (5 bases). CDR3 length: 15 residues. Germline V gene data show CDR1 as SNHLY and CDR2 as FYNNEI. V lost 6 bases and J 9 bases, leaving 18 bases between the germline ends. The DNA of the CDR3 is TGTGCCAGCAGGCGCAGGGATTTACTTAGTTCACCCCTCCACTTT. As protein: CASRRRDLLSSPLHF.

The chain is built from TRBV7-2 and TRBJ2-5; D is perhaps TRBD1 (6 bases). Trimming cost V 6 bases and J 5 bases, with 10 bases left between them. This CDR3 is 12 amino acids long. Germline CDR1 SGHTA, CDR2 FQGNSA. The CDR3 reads CASRKGEETQYF. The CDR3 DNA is TGTGCCAGCAGGAAGGGGGAGGAGACCCAGTACTTC.

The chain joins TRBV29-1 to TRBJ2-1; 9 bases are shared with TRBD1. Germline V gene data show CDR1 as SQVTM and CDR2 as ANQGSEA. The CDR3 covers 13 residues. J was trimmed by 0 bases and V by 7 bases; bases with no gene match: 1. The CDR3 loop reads CSATGGSYNEQFF. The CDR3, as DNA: TGCAGCGCGACAGGGGGCTCCTACAATGAGCAGTTCTTC.

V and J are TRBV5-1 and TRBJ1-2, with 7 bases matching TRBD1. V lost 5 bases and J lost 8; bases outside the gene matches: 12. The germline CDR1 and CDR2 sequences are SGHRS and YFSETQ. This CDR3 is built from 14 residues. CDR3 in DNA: TGCGCCAGCAGTTCGGGACAGCCCTCGTCGGGCTACACCTTC. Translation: CASSSGQPSSGYTF.

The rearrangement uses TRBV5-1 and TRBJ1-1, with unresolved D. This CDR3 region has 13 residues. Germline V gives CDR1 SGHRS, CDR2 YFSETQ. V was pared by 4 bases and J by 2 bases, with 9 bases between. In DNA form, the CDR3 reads TGCGCCAGCAGCCAAGACATTAACACTGAAGCTTTCTTT. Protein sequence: CASSQDINTEAFF.

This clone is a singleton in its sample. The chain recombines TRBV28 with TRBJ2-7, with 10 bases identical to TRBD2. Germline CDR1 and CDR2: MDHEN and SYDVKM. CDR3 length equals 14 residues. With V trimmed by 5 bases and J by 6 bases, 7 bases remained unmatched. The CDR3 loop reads CASSESGGAFEQYF. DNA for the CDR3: TGTGCCAGCAGTGAAAGCGGGGGGGCCTTCGAGCAGTACTTC.